This TCR beta chain was sequenced for a study of CD8 T cells in ankylosing spondylitis. Study conclusions and caveats: Some motif variants were previously reported in reactive arthritis synovial fluid and blood. Relatively scarce in peripheral blood, disease-linked clones were CD8+. Roughly 8 highly homologous variants formed a TCR beta motif that appeared characteristic of ankylosing spondylitis blood. Significant enrichment of disease-linked clones was reported in matched ankylosing spondylitis synovial fluid.

Quantitative barcoded 5'-RACE was used to prepare TCR beta libraries. TCRdb itself ran the 5' RACE reads through MiXCR, one entry per CDR3 protein. The repertoire consists of fewer than 750,000 distinct CDR3 sequences, with roughly 19% occurring once and the leading ten covering 19%. This clonotype has just a few counts. What it recognizes is unknown. The CDR3 sequence is 13 residues long. J gave up 2 bases and V 3 bases, and 2 bases lay outside the gene matches. Germline lookup yields CDR1 DFQATT and CDR2 SNEGSKA (reference sequence). The receptor was isolated from a male donor with ankylosing spondylitis. The chain couples TRBV20-1 to TRBJ2-7; 9 bases are a match to TRBD1. Sequencing was carried out using blood, either unsorted or a sorted T cell fraction (not recorded which). CDR3 DNA sequence: TGCAGTGCTAGGGACAGGGGTACCTACGAGCAGTACTTC. It translates to CSARDRGTYEQYF.